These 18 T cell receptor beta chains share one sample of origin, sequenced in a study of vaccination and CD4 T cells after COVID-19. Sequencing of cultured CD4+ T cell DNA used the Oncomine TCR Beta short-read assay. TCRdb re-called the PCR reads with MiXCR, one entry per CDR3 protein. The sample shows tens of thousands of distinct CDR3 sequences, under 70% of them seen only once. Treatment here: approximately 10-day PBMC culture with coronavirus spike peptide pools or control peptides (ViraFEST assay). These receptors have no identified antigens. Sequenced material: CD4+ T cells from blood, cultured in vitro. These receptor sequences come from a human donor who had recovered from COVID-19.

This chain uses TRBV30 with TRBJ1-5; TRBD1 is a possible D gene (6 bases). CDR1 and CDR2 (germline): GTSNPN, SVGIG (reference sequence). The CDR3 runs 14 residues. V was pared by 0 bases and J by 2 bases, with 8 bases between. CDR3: CAWSVKGGNQPQHF. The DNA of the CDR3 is TGTGCCTGGAGTGTAAAGGGGGGCAATCAGCCCCAGCATTTT. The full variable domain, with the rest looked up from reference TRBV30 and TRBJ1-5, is SQTIHQWPATLVQPVGSPLSLECTVEGTSNPNLYWYRQAAGRGLQLLFYSVGIGQISSEVPQNLSASRPQDRQFILSSKKLLLSDSGFYLCAWSVKGGNQPQHFGDGTRLSIL.

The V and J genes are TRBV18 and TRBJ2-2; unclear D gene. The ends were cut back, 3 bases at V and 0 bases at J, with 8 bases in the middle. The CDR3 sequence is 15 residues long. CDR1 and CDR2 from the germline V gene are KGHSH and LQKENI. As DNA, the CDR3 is TGTGCCAGCTCACCGATGAGAGCGAACACCGGGGAGCTGTTTTTT. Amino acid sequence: CASSPMRANTGELFF.

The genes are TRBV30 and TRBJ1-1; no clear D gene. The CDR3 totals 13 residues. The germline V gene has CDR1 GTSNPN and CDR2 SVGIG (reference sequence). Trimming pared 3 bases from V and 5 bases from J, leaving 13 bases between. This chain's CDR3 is CAWRRPQVTEAFF. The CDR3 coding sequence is TGTGCCTGGAGACGGCCCCAGGTAACTGAAGCTTTCTTT.

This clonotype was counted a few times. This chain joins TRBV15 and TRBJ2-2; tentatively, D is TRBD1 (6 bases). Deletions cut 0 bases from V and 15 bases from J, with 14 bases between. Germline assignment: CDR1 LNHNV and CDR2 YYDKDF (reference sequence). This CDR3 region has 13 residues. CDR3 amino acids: CATSRDWNRAMFF. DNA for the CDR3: TGTGCCACCAGCAGAGATTGGAACAGGGCGATGTTTTTT.

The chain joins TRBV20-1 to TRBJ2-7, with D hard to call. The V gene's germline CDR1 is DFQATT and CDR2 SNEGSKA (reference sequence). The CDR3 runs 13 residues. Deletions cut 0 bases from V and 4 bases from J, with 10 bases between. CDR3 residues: CSARDGLGYEQYF. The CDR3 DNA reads TGCAGTGCTAGAGATGGGCTAGGGTACGAGCAGTACTTC.

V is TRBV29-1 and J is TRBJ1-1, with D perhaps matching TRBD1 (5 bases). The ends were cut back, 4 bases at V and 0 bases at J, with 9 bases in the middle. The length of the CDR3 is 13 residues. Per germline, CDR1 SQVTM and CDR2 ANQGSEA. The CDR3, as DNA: TGCAGCGTTGTGGAGGACATGAACACTGAAGCTTTCTTT. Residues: CSVVEDMNTEAFF.

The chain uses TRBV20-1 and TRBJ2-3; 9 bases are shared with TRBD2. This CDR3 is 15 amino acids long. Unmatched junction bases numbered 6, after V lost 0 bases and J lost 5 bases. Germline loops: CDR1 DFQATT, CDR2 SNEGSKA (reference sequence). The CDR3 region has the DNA TGCAGTGCTAGAGATCCCAGCGGGAGGATAGATACGCAGTATTTT. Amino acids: CSARDPSGRIDTQYF.

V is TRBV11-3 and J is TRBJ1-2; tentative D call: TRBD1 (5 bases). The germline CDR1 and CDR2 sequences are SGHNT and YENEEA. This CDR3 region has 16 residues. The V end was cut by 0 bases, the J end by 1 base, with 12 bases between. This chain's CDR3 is CASSLEGRDGNYGYTF. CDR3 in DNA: TGTGCCAGCAGCTTAGAGGGCAGGGACGGTAACTATGGCTACACCTTC.

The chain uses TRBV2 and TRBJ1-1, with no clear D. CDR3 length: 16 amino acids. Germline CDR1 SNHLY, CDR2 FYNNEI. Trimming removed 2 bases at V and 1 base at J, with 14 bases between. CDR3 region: CASSEFRAGGNTEAFF. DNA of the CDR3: TGTGCCAGCAGTGAATTCCGGGCGGGTGGGAACACTGAAGCTTTCTTT.

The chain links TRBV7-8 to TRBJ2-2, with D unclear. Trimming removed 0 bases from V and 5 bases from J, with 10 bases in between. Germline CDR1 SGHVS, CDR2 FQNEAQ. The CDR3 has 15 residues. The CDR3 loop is CASSLARVGTGELFF. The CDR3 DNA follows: TGTGCCAGCAGCTTAGCGCGTGTAGGGACCGGGGAGCTGTTTTTT.

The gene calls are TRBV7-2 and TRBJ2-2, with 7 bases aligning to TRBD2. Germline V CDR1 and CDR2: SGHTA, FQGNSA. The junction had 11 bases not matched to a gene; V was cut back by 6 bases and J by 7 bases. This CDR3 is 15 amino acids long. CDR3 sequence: CASSQVASGGGELFF. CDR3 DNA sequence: TGTGCCAGCAGTCAAGTGGCTAGCGGTGGCGGGGAGCTGTTTTTT.

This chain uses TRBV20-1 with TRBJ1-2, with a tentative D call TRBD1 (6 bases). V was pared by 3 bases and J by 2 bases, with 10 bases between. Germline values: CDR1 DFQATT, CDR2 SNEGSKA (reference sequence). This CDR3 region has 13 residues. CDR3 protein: CSASAGTNYGYTF. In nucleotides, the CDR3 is TGCAGTGCTAGTGCCGGGACAAACTATGGCTACACCTTC.

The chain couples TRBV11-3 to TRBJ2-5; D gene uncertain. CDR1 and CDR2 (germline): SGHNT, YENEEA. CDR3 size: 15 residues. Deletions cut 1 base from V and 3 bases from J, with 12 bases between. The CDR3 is CASSLGSNSEETQYF. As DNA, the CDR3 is TGTGCCAGCAGCTTAGGGTCCAACAGCGAAGAGACCCAGTACTTC.

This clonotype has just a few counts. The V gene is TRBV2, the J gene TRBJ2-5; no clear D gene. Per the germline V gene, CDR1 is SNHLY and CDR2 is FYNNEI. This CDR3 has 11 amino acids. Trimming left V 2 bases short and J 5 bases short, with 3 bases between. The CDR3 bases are TGTGCCAGCAGTGAACAGGAGACCCAGTACTTC. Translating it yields CASSEQETQYF.

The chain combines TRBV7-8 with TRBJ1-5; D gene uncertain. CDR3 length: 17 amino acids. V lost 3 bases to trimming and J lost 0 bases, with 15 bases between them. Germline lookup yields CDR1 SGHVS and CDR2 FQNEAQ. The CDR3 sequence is CASSFQARTYSNQPQHF. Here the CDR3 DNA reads TGTGCCAGCAGCTTCCAAGCACGTACTTATAGCAATCAGCCCCAGCATTTT.

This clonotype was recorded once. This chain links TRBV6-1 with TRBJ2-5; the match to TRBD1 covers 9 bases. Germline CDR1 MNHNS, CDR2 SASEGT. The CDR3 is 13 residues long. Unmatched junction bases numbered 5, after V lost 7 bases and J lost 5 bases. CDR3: CASTTGGWETQYF. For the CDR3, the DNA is TGTGCCAGCACGACAGGGGGTTGGGAGACCCAGTACTTC.

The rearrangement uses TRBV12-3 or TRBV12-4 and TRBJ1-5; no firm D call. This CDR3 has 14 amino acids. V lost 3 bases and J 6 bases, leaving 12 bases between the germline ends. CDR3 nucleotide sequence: TGTGCCAGCAGTTTCTCTCAGGCGAGTCAGCCCCAGCATTTT. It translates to CASSFSQASQPQHF.

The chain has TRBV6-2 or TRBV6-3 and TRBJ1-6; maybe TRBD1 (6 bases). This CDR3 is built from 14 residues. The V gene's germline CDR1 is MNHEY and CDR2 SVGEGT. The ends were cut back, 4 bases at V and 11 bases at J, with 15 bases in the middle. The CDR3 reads CASSSNRVSTPLHF. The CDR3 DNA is TGTGCCAGCAGTTCCAACAGGGTTAGTACACCCCTCCACTTT.